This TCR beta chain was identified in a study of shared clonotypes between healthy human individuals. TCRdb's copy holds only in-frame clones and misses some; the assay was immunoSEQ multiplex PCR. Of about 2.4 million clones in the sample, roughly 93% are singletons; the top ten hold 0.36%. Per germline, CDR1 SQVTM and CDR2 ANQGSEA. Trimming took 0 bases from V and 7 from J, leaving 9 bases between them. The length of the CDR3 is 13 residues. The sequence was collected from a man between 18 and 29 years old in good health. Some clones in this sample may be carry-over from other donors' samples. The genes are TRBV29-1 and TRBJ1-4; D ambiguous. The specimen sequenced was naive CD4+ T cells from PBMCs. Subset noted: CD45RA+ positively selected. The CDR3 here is CSVEEPGSEKLFF. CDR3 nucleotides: TGCAGCGTTGAAGAACCAGGTAGTGAAAAACTGTTTTTT. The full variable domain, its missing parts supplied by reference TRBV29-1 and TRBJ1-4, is SAVISQKPSRDICQRGTSLTIQCQVDSQVTMMFWYRQQPGQSLTLIATANQGSEATYESGFVIDKFPISRPNLTFSTLTVSNMSPEDSSIYLCSVEEPGSEKLFFGSGTQLSVL.